The rows below give T cell receptor beta chains drawn from one sample of a study of T cells in Graves' hyperthyroidism and ophthalmopathy. TCRdb itself ran the multiplex PCR reads through MiXCR, one entry per CDR3 protein. This table has about 130,000 distinct CDR3 sequences, approximately 20% appearing once. The sequencing sample was made of blood. These receptor sequences come from a woman between 50 and 59 years old with Graves' hyperthyroidism that later progressed to Graves' ophthalmopathy. CDR3s include the opening cysteine and the closing phenylalanine or tryptophan. The D gene is left open where the match is weak. The listing skips clone size in some rows; elsewhere it reads once, few, many or a size class.

j_gene: TRBJ2-1; v_gene: TRBV15; abundance: .; d_gene: .; CDR3aa: CASRGVGGNNEQFF; CDR3nt: TGTGCCAGCAGAGGCGTAGGGGGGAACAATGAGCAGTTCTTC
j_gene: TRBJ2-1; v_gene: TRBV24-1; abundance: .; d_gene: .; CDR3aa: CATSDILYPSYNEQFF; CDR3nt: TGTGCCACCAGCGACATCCTCTATCCGTCCTACAATGAGCAGTTCTTC
j_gene: TRBJ2-4; v_gene: TRBV28; abundance: .; d_gene: TRBD2; CDR3aa: CASSFRAGLAKNIQYF; CDR3nt: TGTGCCAGCAGTTTTAGAGCGGGACTAGCCAAAAACATTCAGTACTTC
j_gene: TRBJ2-2; v_gene: TRBV20-1; abundance: .; d_gene: .; CDR3aa: CSARDWGGTANTGELFF; CDR3nt: TGCAGTGCTAGAGATTGGGGGGGGACAGCGAACACCGGGGAGCTGTTTTTT
j_gene: TRBJ1-1; v_gene: TRBV20-1; abundance: many; d_gene: TRBD1; CDR3aa: CSASLNRGRDRGKLFF; CDR3nt: TGCAGTGCTTCGCTAAACAGGGGGCGCGATAGGGGGAAGCTATTCTTT
j_gene: TRBJ2-2; v_gene: TRBV6-9; abundance: .; d_gene: .; CDR3aa: CASSYSTGELFF; CDR3nt: TGTGCCAGCAGTTATAGCACCGGGGAGCTGTTTTTT
j_gene: TRBJ2-3; v_gene: TRBV24-1; abundance: .; d_gene: .; CDR3aa: CATSDFPKRRATDTQYF; CDR3nt: TGTGCCACCAGTGATTTCCCCAAGCGGAGGGCCACAGATACGCAGTATTTT
j_gene: TRBJ2-1; v_gene: TRBV30; abundance: .; d_gene: TRBD2; CDR3aa: CAWSEPGLAGVVEQFF; CDR3nt: TGTGCCTGGAGTGAACCGGGACTAGCGGGAGTGGTTGAGCAGTTCTTC
j_gene: TRBJ2-1; v_gene: TRBV6-1; abundance: .; d_gene: TRBD1; CDR3aa: CASSSRTGTGGFGQFF; CDR3nt: TGTGCCAGCAGTTCTCGGACAGGAACAGGGGGTTTCGGGCAGTTCTTC
j_gene: TRBJ1-5; v_gene: TRBV9; abundance: few; d_gene: .; CDR3aa: CASSRDWNQPQHF; CDR3nt: TGTGCCAGCAGCAGGGACTGGAATCAGCCCCAGCATTTT
j_gene: TRBJ2-5; v_gene: TRBV7-9; abundance: few; d_gene: TRBD2; CDR3aa: CASSSWGRANQETQYF; CDR3nt: TGTGCCAGCAGCTCGTGGGGGAGGGCTAATCAAGAGACCCAGTACTTC
j_gene: TRBJ2-5; v_gene: TRBV5-4; abundance: few; d_gene: TRBD2; CDR3aa: CASRRTSGEETQYF; CDR3nt: TGTGCCAGCAGGCGGACTAGCGGAGAAGAGACCCAGTACTTC
j_gene: TRBJ2-1; v_gene: TRBV7-9; abundance: many; d_gene: TRBD2; CDR3aa: CASSPPGGGLFNEQFF; CDR3nt: TGTGCCAGCAGCCCACCGGGGGGTGGTCTATTTAATGAGCAGTTCTTC
j_gene: TRBJ1-1; v_gene: TRBV5-1; abundance: many; d_gene: TRBD1; CDR3aa: CASSPGTANTEAFF; CDR3nt: TGCGCCAGCAGTCCAGGGACAGCGAACACTGAAGCTTTCTTT
j_gene: TRBJ2-1; v_gene: TRBV10-3; abundance: many; d_gene: .; CDR3aa: CAISDDGSNSYNEQFF; CDR3nt: TGTGCCATCAGTGACGATGGGTCGAACTCCTACAATGAGCAGTTCTTC
j_gene: TRBJ2-2; v_gene: TRBV2; abundance: many; d_gene: .; CDR3aa: CASSLQGQSVTGELFF; CDR3nt: TGTGCCAGCAGTCTACAAGGACAGTCGGTCACCGGGGAGCTGTTTTTT
j_gene: TRBJ1-5; v_gene: TRBV12-3/TRBV12-4; abundance: .; d_gene: TRBD1; CDR3aa: CASSYRTGSTDTQHF; CDR3nt: TGTGCCAGCAGCTATCGGACAGGGAGCACAGATACGCAGCATTTT
j_gene: TRBJ1-4; v_gene: TRBV2; abundance: many; d_gene: TRBD1; CDR3aa: CASGDSSNEKLFF; CDR3nt: TGTGCCAGTGGGGACAGTAGTAATGAAAAACTGTTTTTT
j_gene: TRBJ2-7; v_gene: TRBV6-1; abundance: many; d_gene: TRBD1; CDR3aa: CASSAPGGAGTYEQYF; CDR3nt: TGTGCCAGCAGTGCCCCAGGGGGCGCGGGGACGTACGAGCAGTACTTC
j_gene: TRBJ2-1; v_gene: TRBV7-3; abundance: many; d_gene: TRBD2; CDR3aa: CASSPTSGSYNEQFF; CDR3nt: TGTGCCAGCAGCCCGACTAGCGGGTCCTACAATGAGCAGTTCTTC
j_gene: TRBJ2-3; v_gene: TRBV6-1; abundance: many; d_gene: .; CDR3aa: CASSPPTRDTQYF; CDR3nt: TGTGCCAGCAGTCCCCCGACTAGAGATACGCAGTATTTT
j_gene: TRBJ2-7; v_gene: TRBV29-1; abundance: .; d_gene: TRBD1; CDR3aa: CSVEIRTGSYEQYF; CDR3nt: TGCAGCGTTGAAATCCGGACAGGATCCTACGAGCAGTACTTC
j_gene: TRBJ2-7; v_gene: TRBV28; abundance: many; d_gene: .; CDR3aa: CASSLSLPQGYEQYF; CDR3nt: TGTGCCAGCAGTTTATCCCTCCCACAGGGATACGAGCAGTACTTC
j_gene: TRBJ1-6; v_gene: TRBV15; abundance: .; d_gene: .; CDR3aa: CATQDRWDSPLHF; CDR3nt: TGTGCCACCCAGGACCGCTGGGATTCACCCCTCCACTTT
j_gene: TRBJ2-2; v_gene: TRBV11-1; abundance: few; d_gene: TRBD2; CDR3aa: CASSQGLAQGGTGELFF; CDR3nt: TGTGCCAGCAGCCAAGGACTAGCTCAAGGAGGGACCGGGGAGCTGTTTTTT
j_gene: TRBJ1-1; v_gene: TRBV20-1; abundance: few; d_gene: .; CDR3aa: CSADHLGAFF; CDR3nt: TGCAGTGCTGATCACTTGGGGGCTTTCTTT
j_gene: TRBJ2-5; v_gene: TRBV12-3/TRBV12-4; abundance: .; d_gene: .; CDR3aa: CASSLPFGGTETQYF; CDR3nt: TGTGCCAGCAGTTTACCGTTTGGGGGGACGGAGACCCAGTACTTC
j_gene: TRBJ1-1; v_gene: TRBV15; abundance: .; d_gene: .; CDR3aa: CATSRKKGGNTEAFF; CDR3nt: TGTGCCACCAGCAGGAAAAAAGGTGGGAACACTGAAGCTTTCTTT
j_gene: TRBJ2-4; v_gene: TRBV7-2; abundance: many; d_gene: .; CDR3aa: CASSLGGGSKNIQYF; CDR3nt: TGTGCCAGCAGCTTAGGTGGGGGATCCAAAAACATTCAGTACTTC
j_gene: TRBJ1-1; v_gene: TRBV5-1; abundance: many; d_gene: .; CDR3aa: CASSRSAGLGTNTEAFF; CDR3nt: TGCGCCAGCAGCCGGTCGGCGGGTTTGGGGACTAACACTGAAGCTTTCTTT
j_gene: TRBJ1-1; v_gene: TRBV27; abundance: .; d_gene: TRBD1; CDR3aa: CASSIGTGGNTEAFF; CDR3nt: TGTGCCAGCAGTATCGGGACAGGGGGGAACACTGAAGCTTTCTTT
j_gene: TRBJ2-7; v_gene: TRBV10-2; abundance: .; d_gene: TRBD2; CDR3aa: CASGGLAPYEQYF; CDR3nt: TGCGCCAGCGGGGGACTAGCCCCCTACGAGCAGTACTTC
j_gene: TRBJ2-3; v_gene: TRBV7-2; abundance: few; d_gene: TRBD1; CDR3aa: CANQGGTDTQYF; CDR3nt: TGTGCCAACCAGGGGGGCACAGATACGCAGTATTTT
j_gene: TRBJ2-4; v_gene: TRBV12-3/TRBV12-4; abundance: many; d_gene: .; CDR3aa: CASRKTGSGNIQYF; CDR3nt: TGTGCCAGCAGAAAAACAGGTTCGGGAAACATTCAGTACTTC
j_gene: TRBJ2-7; v_gene: TRBV20-1; abundance: .; d_gene: TRBD2; CDR3aa: CSARTSGSPYEQYF; CDR3nt: TGCAGTGCCCGGACTAGCGGGAGTCCCTACGAGCAGTACTTC
j_gene: TRBJ1-2; v_gene: TRBV20-1; abundance: many; d_gene: .; CDR3aa: CSARRLGSGYGYTF; CDR3nt: TGCAGTGCTAGACGGCTCGGGAGTGGCTATGGCTACACCTTC
j_gene: TRBJ2-1; v_gene: TRBV6-1; abundance: many; d_gene: TRBD2; CDR3aa: CASSEALWGGGGSGYNEQFF; CDR3nt: TGTGCCAGCAGTGAAGCGCTCTGGGGTGGCGGGGGTAGCGGGTACAATGAGCAGTTCTTC
j_gene: TRBJ2-7; v_gene: TRBV20-1; abundance: .; d_gene: TRBD2; CDR3aa: CSARVPGGLAAGEQYF; CDR3nt: TGCAGTGCTAGAGTACCCGGGGGACTAGCGGCGGGCGAGCAGTACTTC
j_gene: TRBJ2-7; v_gene: TRBV6-1; abundance: few; d_gene: .; CDR3aa: CASREAKTEEQYF; CDR3nt: TGTGCCAGCAGGGAGGCGAAAACCGAGGAGCAGTACTTC
j_gene: TRBJ1-3; v_gene: TRBV2; abundance: .; d_gene: .; CDR3aa: CASSESWLRPSGNTIYF; CDR3nt: TGTGCCAGCAGTGAAAGCTGGCTCCGGCCCTCTGGAAACACCATATATTTT
j_gene: TRBJ2-5; v_gene: TRBV30; abundance: few; d_gene: TRBD2; CDR3aa: CALEYGRSGRAGETQYF; CDR3nt: TGTGCCTTAGAATATGGGCGTAGCGGGAGGGCCGGGGAGACCCAGTACTTC
j_gene: TRBJ2-3; v_gene: TRBV4-2; abundance: many; d_gene: TRBD2; CDR3aa: CASSQGSGRDTDTQYF; CDR3nt: TGTGCCAGCAGCCAAGGGAGCGGGAGAGACACAGATACGCAGTATTTT
j_gene: TRBJ2-3; v_gene: TRBV5-5; abundance: .; d_gene: .; CDR3aa: CASSFRHRTDTQYF; CDR3nt: TGTGCCAGCAGCTTTCGTCACCGCACAGATACGCAGTATTTT
j_gene: TRBJ2-7; v_gene: TRBV2; abundance: many; d_gene: TRBD2; CDR3aa: CASIAGVKNEQYF; CDR3nt: TGTGCCAGCATTGCGGGAGTGAAAAACGAGCAGTACTTC